This T cell receptor (beta chain) was captured by sequencing in a study of neurological immune-mediated disorders. This clonotype occurred many times. This CDR3 has 12 amino acids. With 6 bases removed from V and 4 bases from J, the gap between germline ends came to 12 bases. CDR1 and CDR2 (germline): SQVTM, ANQGSEA. From the 5' RACE reads, TCRdb called clonotypes with MiXCR, one entry per CDR3 protein. This table holds just under 40,000 distinct CDR3 sequences, 7.2% found once. The material sequenced was CD4+ T cells from blood. The TCR was taken from a man aged 50 or older in good health. The chain uses TRBV29-1 and TRBJ1-1, with a tentative D call TRBD1 (5 bases). The CDR3 loop reads CSVGEPSTEAFF. Here the CDR3 DNA reads TGCAGCGTGGGGGAGCCTAGCACTGAAGCTTTCTTT.